What follows are 19 T cell receptor beta chains derived from one specimen sequenced in a study of T cells in Graves' hyperthyroidism and ophthalmopathy. RNA transcripts were the template for amplifying TCR beta CDR3 regions. A first-round RT-PCR of the TCR CDR3 used the HTBI primer set. TCRdb processed the multiplex PCR reads anew with MiXCR; each CDR3 protein has one entry. Of approximately 700,000 distinct CDR3 sequences in the sample, about 16% are singletons; the top ten hold 8.4%. The source material was blood. All receptors come from a man younger than 35 with Graves' hyperthyroidism.

V gene TRBV4-1 combines with J gene TRBJ2-2; TRBD2 agrees at 13 bases. CDR3 length equals 14 residues. Germline CDR1 and CDR2: MGHRA and YSYEKL. Trimming took 10 bases from V and 8 from J; bases not matched to a gene: 7. CDR3 residues: CATAGLAGSGELFF. In DNA, the CDR3 is TGCGCCACCGCGGGACTAGCGGGATCTGGGGAGCTGTTTTTT.

This clonotype was seen a handful of times. At one end the junction does not follow the germline gene, possibly because of a read error. This chain links TRBV9 with TRBJ2-7; possible D gene TRBD2, 6 bases. The V gene's germline CDR1 is SGDLS and CDR2 YYNGEE. The CDR3 sequence is 16 residues long. For the CDR3, the DNA is TGTGCCAGCAGCCCCGATGGGGCTAGCGCCTCCTACGAGCAGTGCTTC. Translated: CASSPDGASASYEQCF.

This clonotype was counted a few times. The CDR3 DNA is TGTGCCAGCAGTACTCCCCGGGGGGGATTACAAGGTCATGAGCAGTTCTTC. Translation: CASSTPRGGLQGHEQFF. The chain carries TRBV12-3 or TRBV12-4 and TRBJ2-1, with 8 bases aligning to TRBD2. This CDR3 contains 17 residues. V lost 5 bases to trimming and J lost 8 bases; unmatched junction nucleotides: 17.

There are many counts of this clonotype. This chain links TRBV28 with TRBJ2-5, with D unclear. Germline V gives CDR1 MDHEN, CDR2 SYDVKM. The length of the CDR3 is 12 residues. V dropped 4 bases and J dropped 2 bases, with 5 bases sitting between them. Written as DNA, the CDR3 is TGTGCCAGCAGTTGGCTTCAAGAGACCCAGTACTTC. Translation: CASSWLQETQYF.

This clonotype was recorded at least ten times. CDR3 DNA sequence: TGTGCCAGCCGCCCATCTAGCGGGAGTTTCCTTAATGAGCAGTTCTTC. It codes for CASRPSSGSFLNEQFF. This chain joins TRBV28 and TRBJ2-1; 10 bases are a match to TRBD2. This CDR3 is 16 amino acids long. Germline V lookup: CDR1 MDHEN, CDR2 SYDVKM. With V trimmed by 8 bases and J by 7 bases, 14 bases remained unmatched. Combining the CDR3 with reference TRBV28 and TRBJ2-1 gives the whole variable domain DVKVTQSSRYLVKRTGEKVFLECVQDMDHENMFWYRQDPGLGLRLIYFSYDVKMKEKGDIPEGYSVSREKKERFSLILESASTNQTSMYLCASRPSSGSFLNEQFFGPGTRLTVL.

At least ten counts were recorded for this clonotype. This chain joins TRBV6-1 and TRBJ1-5; D remains unclear. CDR1 and CDR2 (germline): MNHNS, SASEGT. Trimming pared 6 bases from V and 5 bases from J, leaving 11 bases between. This CDR3 contains 13 residues. The CDR3 DNA follows: TGTGCCAGCAGCCAGAGGGAGGATCAGCCCCAGCATTTT. Protein: CASSQREDQPQHF.

Many counts were recorded for this clonotype. This chain links TRBV3-1 with TRBJ2-2; 12 bases align to TRBD2. The V segment lost 0 bases and the J segment 4 bases; nucleotides outside the gene matches: 9. The length of the CDR3 is 19 residues. CDR1 and CDR2 from the germline V gene are LGHDT and YNNKEL (reference sequence). CDR3 protein: CASSQERTSGRTLTGELFF. CDR3 coding DNA: TGTGCCAGCAGCCAAGAACGAACTAGCGGGAGGACACTCACCGGGGAGCTGTTTTTT. The full variable domain, in which reference TRBV3-1 and TRBJ2-2 provide the parts outside the CDR3, is DTAVSQTPKYLVTQMGNDKSIKCEQNLGHDTMYWYKQDSKKFLKIMFSYNNKELIINETVPNRFSPKSPDKAHLNLHINSLELGDSAVYFCASSQERTSGRTLTGELFFGEGSRLTVL.

This clonotype was counted a single time. Just one base apart from a much larger clone, this may be a read error. This chain joins TRBV3-1 and TRBJ1-1; D is ambiguous. Trimming took 2 bases from V and 11 from J, leaving 9 bases between them. Per the germline V gene, CDR1 is LGHDT and CDR2 is YNNKEL (reference sequence). This CDR3 has 11 residues. Written as DNA, the CDR3 is TGTGCCAGCAGCCAACGCGAGGTGGCTTTCTTT. Its translation is CASSQREVAFF.

V usage is TRBV5-5 and J usage is TRBJ2-1; TRBD2 matches 7 bases. The germline gives CDR1 SGHKS, CDR2 YYEKEE (reference sequence). V shed 2 bases, J shed 6 bases, and the junction held 5 bases outside the gene matches. CDR3 length equals 14 residues. This CDR3 is CASSLAGLRNEQFF. The CDR3 region has the DNA TGTGCCAGCAGCTTAGCGGGACTGCGCAATGAGCAGTTCTTC.

This clonotype was observed a few times. The V gene is TRBV12-3 or TRBV12-4, the J gene TRBJ2-1, with 8 bases aligning to TRBD2. This CDR3 region has 14 residues. V shed 6 bases and J 6 bases; nucleotides not matched to a gene: 7. The CDR3 DNA reads TGTGCCAGCAGGGTAGCGGGAATCCGCAATGAGCAGTTCTTC. This gives the protein CASRVAGIRNEQFF.

This clonotype has ten or more counts. CDR3 coding DNA: TGTGCCTGGAGAAGCGGGAGGGGGTATGAGCAGTTCTTC. Its translation: CAWRSGRGYEQFF. V and J are TRBV30 and TRBJ2-1; 10 bases map to TRBD2. With V trimmed by 3 bases and J by 8 bases, 4 bases remained unmatched. Per germline, CDR1 GTSNPN and CDR2 SVGIG (reference sequence). The CDR3 totals 13 residues.

This clonotype was counted at least ten times. This sequence joins TRBV7-2 and TRBJ2-1; 9 bases map to TRBD2. V shed 2 bases and J 2 bases; nucleotides not matched to a gene: 4. Germline V gene sequence: CDR1 SGHTA, CDR2 FQGNSA. The CDR3 is 16 amino acids. In DNA form, the CDR3 reads TGTGCCAGCAGCTTATTCTTAGCGGGGGCCTACAATGAGCAGTTCTTC. Protein product: CASSLFLAGAYNEQFF.

Ten or more counts support this clonotype. The chain combines TRBV5-1 with TRBJ1-4; D gene uncertain. The CDR3 totals 13 residues. V was shortened by 2 bases and J by 8 bases, with 10 bases between the two germline ends. Germline CDR1 and CDR2: SGHRS and YFSETQ. In DNA form, the CDR3 reads TGCGCCAGCAGCTTCGGGGTACAGGAAAAACTGTTTTTT. It codes for CASSFGVQEKLFF.

This chain links TRBV28 with TRBJ1-1; D not resolved. The germline CDR1 and CDR2 sequences are MDHEN and SYDVKM. V dropped 6 bases and J dropped 4 bases, with 9 bases sitting between them. The CDR3 loop spans 12 amino acids. This CDR3 reads CASRIRPTEAFF. CDR3 nucleotides: TGTGCCAGCAGAATCCGACCCACTGAAGCTTTCTTT. The full variable domain, in which reference TRBV28 and TRBJ1-1 provide the parts outside the CDR3, is DVKVTQSSRYLVKRTGEKVFLECVQDMDHENMFWYRQDPGLGLRLIYFSYDVKMKEKGDIPEGYSVSREKKERFSLILESASTNQTSMYLCASRIRPTEAFFGQGTRLTVV.

In its sample, this clonotype was seen a few times. J is TRBJ2-1 and V is TRBV14, with 13 bases identical to TRBD2. Per the germline V gene, CDR1 is SGHDN and CDR2 is FVKESK. There are 21 residues in the CDR3. Trimming cost V 1 base and J 0 bases; bases outside gene matches: 12. The CDR3 loop reads CASSQGTITSGRADSYNEQFF. CDR3 in DNA: TGTGCCAGCAGCCAAGGCACGATAACTAGCGGGAGGGCCGACTCCTACAATGAGCAGTTCTTC.

The sample holds a few counts of this clonotype. V gene TRBV19 combines with J gene TRBJ2-5; tentative D call: TRBD2 (5 bases). In germline, CDR1 is LNHDA, CDR2 SQIVND (reference sequence). The CDR3 sequence is 15 residues long. The V and J ends lost 1 base and 5 bases respectively, with 14 bases between them. CDR3 DNA sequence: TGTGCCAGTAGTATAGCCCCTCCCCCGGGGGAGACCCAGTACTTC. Protein: CASSIAPPPGETQYF.

CDR3 bases: TGTGCCAGCAGCTTACTACCGGGAGGGCAGGACATTCAGTACTTC. It translates to CASSLLPGGQDIQYF. The chain carries TRBV7-8 and TRBJ2-4; 8 bases align to TRBD2. After removal of 2 bases from V and 8 bases from J, the junction contained 8 bases not matched to a gene. CDR3 size: 15 residues. The V gene's germline CDR1 is SGHVS and CDR2 FQNEAQ.

In this sample, this clonotype turned up a few times. The CDR3 DNA follows: TGCAGTGTTCCGGACGGGGCCTACGAGCAGTACTTC. This gives the protein CSVPDGAYEQYF. This chain links TRBV20-1 with TRBJ2-7, with TRBD2 as a possible D gene (5 bases). The CDR3 length is 12 residues. V gave up 7 bases and J gave up 2 bases, with 12 bases separating them. The V gene's germline CDR1 is DFQATT and CDR2 SNEGSKA (reference sequence).

In this sample, this clonotype turned up a few times. In DNA form, the CDR3 reads TGTGCCAGTAGTATGCCACCTGCCTACGAGCAGTACTTC. Its protein product is CASSMPPAYEQYF. The chain is built from TRBV19 and TRBJ2-7; D is ambiguous. Trimming cost V 3 bases and J 2 bases, with 8 bases left between them. From germline, CDR1 is LNHDA and CDR2 SQIVND (reference sequence). This CDR3 spans 13 amino acids.